This entry lists 5 T cell receptor beta chains sequenced from one sample in a study of OX40 agonist ivuxolimab in advanced cancers. The library was built by means of the immunoSEQ multiplex PCR assay. This is the immuneACCESS table as TCRdb keeps it, with only in-frame sequences that have V and J called. A part of the clones is gone; compared with another copy, unresolved V genes explain less than half, and the rest is unexplained. For this sample there are 45,000 to 75,000 clones; 75% to 85% appear just once. Over 1% of the sample rests with the top ten. The starting material was CD4+ or CD8+ T cells sorted from blood, obtained in a trial of the OX40 agonist ivuxolimab. The receptor set was obtained from an adult with an advanced solid tumor such as melanoma, head and neck, liver or kidney cancer.

The J gene is TRBJ2-7, the V gene TRBV7-9; D is uncertain. The CDR3 contains 13 residues. The V end lost 1 base, the J end lost 3 bases, and 7 bases lay between the germline ends. CDR1 SEHNR and CDR2 FQNEAQ come from the germline V gene (reference sequence). CDR3 nucleotide sequence: TGTGCCAGCAGCTTAGGGCAGTTCTACGAGCAGTACTTC. It codes for CASSLGQFYEQYF.

CDR3 coding DNA: TGTGCCAGCTCGTTACGGAATAATGAAAAACTGTTTTTT. It translates to CASSLRNNEKLFF. The rearrangement links TRBV18 to TRBJ1-4; D is uncertain. CDR3 size: 13 residues. Between the trimmed V and J ends, which lost 6 bases and 4 bases, there was a span of 9 bases. CDR1 and CDR2 from the germline V gene are KGHSH and LQKENI. Filled out from reference TRBV18 and TRBJ1-4, the complete variable domain reads NAGVMQNPRHLVRRRGQEARLRCSPMKGHSHVYWYRQLPEEGLKFMVYLQKENIIDESGMPKERFSAEFPKEGPSILRIQQVVRGDSAAYFCASSLRNNEKLFFGSGTQLSVL.

The chain has TRBV6-5 and TRBJ2-7; D is unclear. This CDR3 region has 14 residues. Trimming took 6 bases from V and 5 from J, leaving 17 bases between them. CDR1 is MNHEY and CDR2 is SVGAGI in the germline V gene. The CDR3 loop reads CASRRSILPNEQYF. CDR3 nucleotide sequence: TGTGCCAGCAGACGGTCCATCCTCCCCAACGAGCAGTACTTC.

This clone showed up just a few times. V gene TRBV6-1 combines with J gene TRBJ1-2; possible D gene TRBD1, 5 bases. Germline assignment: CDR1 MNHNS and CDR2 SASEGT. Deletions cut 8 bases from V and 8 bases from J, with 15 bases between. CDR3 length: 12 amino acids. The chain's CDR3 is CASRAGQAGYTF. In nucleotides, the CDR3 is TGTGCCAGCCGGGCGGGGCAGGCAGGCTACACCTTC.

The chain uses TRBV11-2 and TRBJ1-5, with 9 bases matching TRBD1. Trimming cost V 5 bases and J 7 bases; bases outside gene matches: 6. The germline V gene has CDR1 SGHAT and CDR2 FQNNGV. This CDR3 is 14 amino acids long. DNA for the CDR3: TGTGCCAGCAGCGGAACAGGGGGCGGGCAGCCCCAGCATTTT. Translated, it gives CASSGTGGGQPQHF.